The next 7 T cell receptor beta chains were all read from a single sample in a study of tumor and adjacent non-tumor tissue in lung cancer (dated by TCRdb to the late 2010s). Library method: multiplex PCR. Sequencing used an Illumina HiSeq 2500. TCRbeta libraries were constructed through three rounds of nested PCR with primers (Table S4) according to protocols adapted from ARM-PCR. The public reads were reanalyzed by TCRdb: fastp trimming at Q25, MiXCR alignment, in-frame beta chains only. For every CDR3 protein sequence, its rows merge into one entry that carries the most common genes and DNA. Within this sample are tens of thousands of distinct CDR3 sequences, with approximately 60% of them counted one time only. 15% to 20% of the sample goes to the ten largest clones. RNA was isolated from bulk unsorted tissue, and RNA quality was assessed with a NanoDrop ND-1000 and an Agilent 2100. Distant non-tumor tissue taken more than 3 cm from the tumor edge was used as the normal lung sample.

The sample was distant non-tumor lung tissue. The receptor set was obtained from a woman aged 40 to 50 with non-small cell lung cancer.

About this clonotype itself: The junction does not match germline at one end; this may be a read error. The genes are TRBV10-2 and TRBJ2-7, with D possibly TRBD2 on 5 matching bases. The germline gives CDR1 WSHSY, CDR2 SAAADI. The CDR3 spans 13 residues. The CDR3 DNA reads TGCGCCAGCAGTGGAGACACTAACTACGAGCGGTGCTTC. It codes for CASSGDTNYERCF.

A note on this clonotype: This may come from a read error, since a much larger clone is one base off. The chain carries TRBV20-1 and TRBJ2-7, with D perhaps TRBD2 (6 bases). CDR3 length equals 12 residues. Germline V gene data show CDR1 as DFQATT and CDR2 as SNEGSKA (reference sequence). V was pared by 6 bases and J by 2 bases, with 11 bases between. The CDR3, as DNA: TGCAGTGCCTGTAGCGGCGCCTACGAGCAGTACTTC. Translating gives CSACSGAYEQYF.

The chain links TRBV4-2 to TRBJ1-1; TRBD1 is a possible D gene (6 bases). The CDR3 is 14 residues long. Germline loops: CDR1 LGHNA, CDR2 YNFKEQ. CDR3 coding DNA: TGTATCAGCAGCCAACAGGGCGGGAACACTGAAGCTTTCTTT. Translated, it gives CISSQQGGNTEAFF.

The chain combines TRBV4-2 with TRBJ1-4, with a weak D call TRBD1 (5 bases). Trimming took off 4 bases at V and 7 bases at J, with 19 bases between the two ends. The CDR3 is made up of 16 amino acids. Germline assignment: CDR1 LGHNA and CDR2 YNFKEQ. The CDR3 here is CASSPQRGTRVEKLFF. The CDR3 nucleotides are TGTGCCAGCAGCCCTCAGAGAGGGACCAGGGTTGAAAAACTGTTTTTT.

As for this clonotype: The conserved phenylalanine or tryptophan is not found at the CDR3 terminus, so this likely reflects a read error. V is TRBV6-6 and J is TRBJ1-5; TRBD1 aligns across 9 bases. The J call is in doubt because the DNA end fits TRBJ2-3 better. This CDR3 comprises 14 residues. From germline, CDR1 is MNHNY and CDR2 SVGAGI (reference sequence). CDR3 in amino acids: CASSTTGGKQPQYC. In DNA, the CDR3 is TGTGCCAGCAGTACGACAGGGGGTAAACAGCCCCAGTATTGT.

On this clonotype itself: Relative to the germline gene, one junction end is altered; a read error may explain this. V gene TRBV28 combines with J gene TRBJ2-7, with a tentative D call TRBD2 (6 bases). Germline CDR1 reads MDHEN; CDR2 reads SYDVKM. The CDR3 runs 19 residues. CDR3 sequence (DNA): TGTGCCAGCATGCCCTCACCTGCGGGACCGGACAAGTGGGCCTACGAGCAATACTTC. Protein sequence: CASMPSPAGPDKWAYEQYF. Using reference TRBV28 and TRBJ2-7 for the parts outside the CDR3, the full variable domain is DVKVTQSSRYLVKRTGEKVFLECVQDMDHENMFWYRQDPGLGLRLIYFSYDVKMKEKGDIPEGYSVSREKKERFSLILESASTNQTSMYLCASMPSPAGPDKWAYEQYFGPGTRLTVT.

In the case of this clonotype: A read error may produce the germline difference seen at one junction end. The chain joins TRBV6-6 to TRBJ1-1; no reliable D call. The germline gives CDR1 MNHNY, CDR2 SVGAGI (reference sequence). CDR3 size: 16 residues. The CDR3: CASGYSPYQTDTEAFF. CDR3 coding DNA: TGTGCCAGCGGTTACTCCCCCTACCAAACGGACACTGAAGCTTTCTTT.